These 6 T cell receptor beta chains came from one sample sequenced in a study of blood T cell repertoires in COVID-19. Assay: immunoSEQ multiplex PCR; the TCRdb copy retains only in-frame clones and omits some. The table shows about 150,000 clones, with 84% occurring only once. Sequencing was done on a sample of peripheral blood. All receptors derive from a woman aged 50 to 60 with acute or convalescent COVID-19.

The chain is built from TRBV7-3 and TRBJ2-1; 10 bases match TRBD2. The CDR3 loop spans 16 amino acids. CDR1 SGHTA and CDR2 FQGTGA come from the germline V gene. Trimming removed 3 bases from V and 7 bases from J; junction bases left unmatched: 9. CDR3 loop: CASSFNLAGVGNEQFF. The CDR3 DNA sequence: TGTGCCAGCAGCTTCAACCTAGCGGGAGTAGGAAATGAGCAGTTCTTC. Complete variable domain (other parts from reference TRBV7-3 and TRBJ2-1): GAGVSQTPSNKVTEKGKYVELRCDPISGHTALYWYRQSLGQGPEFLIYFQGTGAADDSGLPNDRFFAVRPEGSVSTLKIQRTERGDSAVYLCASSFNLAGVGNEQFFGPGTRLTVL.

The CDR3: CASSPDRAMNYGYTF. The CDR3 DNA follows: TGTGCCAGCAGTCCCGACAGGGCCATGAACTATGGCTACACCTTC. The chain has TRBV2 and TRBJ1-2; TRBD1 matches at 7 bases. J lost 2 bases, V lost 5 bases, and 8 bases had no gene match. The CDR3 length is 15 residues. Germline CDR1 SNHLY, CDR2 FYNNEI.

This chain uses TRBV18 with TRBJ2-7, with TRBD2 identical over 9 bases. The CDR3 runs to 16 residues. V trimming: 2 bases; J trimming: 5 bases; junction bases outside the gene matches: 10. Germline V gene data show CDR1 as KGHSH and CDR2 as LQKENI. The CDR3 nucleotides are TGTGCCAGCTCACCAAGGCTAGCGGGATATCAGGACGAGCAGTACTTC. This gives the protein CASSPRLAGYQDEQYF.

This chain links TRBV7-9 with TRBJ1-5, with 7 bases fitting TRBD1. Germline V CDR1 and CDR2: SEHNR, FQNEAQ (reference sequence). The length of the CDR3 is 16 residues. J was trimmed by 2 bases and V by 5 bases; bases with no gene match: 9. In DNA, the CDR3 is TGTGCCAGCAGCAAGTGGACAGGTCAGGGCAATCAGCCCCAGCATTTT. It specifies CASSKWTGQGNQPQHF.

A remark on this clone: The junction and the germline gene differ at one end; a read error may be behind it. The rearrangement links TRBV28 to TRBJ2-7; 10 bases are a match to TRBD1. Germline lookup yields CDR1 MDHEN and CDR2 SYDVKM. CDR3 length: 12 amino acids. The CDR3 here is CASSLNSGTGDF. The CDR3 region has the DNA TGTGCCAGCAGTCTAAATTCCGGGACAGGGGACTTC.

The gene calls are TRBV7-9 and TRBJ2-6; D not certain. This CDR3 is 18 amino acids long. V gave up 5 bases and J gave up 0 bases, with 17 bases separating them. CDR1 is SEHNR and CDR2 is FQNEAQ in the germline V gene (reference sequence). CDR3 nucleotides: TGTGCCAGCAGCCACGGCCCCGACCGGAGCTCTGGGGCCAACGTCCTGACTTTC. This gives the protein CASSHGPDRSSGANVLTF.